This entry lists 29 T cell receptor beta chains sequenced from one sample in a study of CD4 T cells in relation to SARS-CoV-2 and coronaviruses. These TCRs' antigens remain unknown. Sequencing used immunoSEQ multiplex PCR; TCRdb keeps in-frame clones, though not all of them. This table has approximately 25,000 clones, 70% to 75% appearing once. Before the COVID-19 pandemic, during about 2011-2018, CD4+ T cells were taken from unexposed donors. After ten to eleven days of culture, CD4+ T cells were isolated. The sequenced material came from CD4+ T cells from PBMCs, cultured in vitro. The receptors here all came from a human donor in good health.

The genes are TRBV12-3 or TRBV12-4 and TRBJ1-1; the D is unclear. Trimming left V 3 bases short and J 3 bases short, with 5 bases between. The CDR3 covers 12 residues. The CDR3 sequence is CASSFGDTEAFF. The CDR3, as DNA: TGTGCCAGCAGTTTCGGTGACACTGAAGCTTTCTTT.

The chain combines TRBV5-1 with TRBJ1-2; 8 bases line up with TRBD1. Trimming at V came to 4 bases and at J to 6 bases, leaving 8 bases not matched to a gene. This CDR3 has 14 amino acids. From germline, CDR1 is SGHRS and CDR2 YFSETQ. The CDR3, as DNA: TGCGCCAGCAGCCCGGGACAGGTCGTCGATGGCTACACCTTC. This gives the protein CASSPGQVVDGYTF.

This chain uses TRBV5-1 with TRBJ2-7; 9 bases agree with TRBD1. V gave up 3 bases and J gave up 2 bases; unmatched junction bases: 6. Germline CDR1 and CDR2: SGHRS and YFSETQ. This CDR3 is 15 amino acids long. CDR3 loop: CASSSEDRGTYEQYF. In nucleotides, the CDR3 is TGCGCCAGCAGCTCCGAGGACAGGGGTACCTACGAGCAGTACTTC.

This chain joins TRBV6-4 and TRBJ2-5; D gene ambiguous. The CDR3 runs to 13 residues. Germline V gene data show CDR1 as MRHNA and CDR2 as SNTAGT. Trimming removed 8 bases from V and 5 bases from J, with 15 bases in between. CDR3 in amino acids: CASSPRARETQYF. The CDR3 DNA follows: TGTGCCAGCTCCCCCCGGGCAAGGGAGACCCAGTACTTC.

The rearrangement joins TRBV2 to TRBJ1-5; the D gene is possibly TRBD1 (5 bases). V lost 7 bases to trimming and J lost 5 bases, with 15 bases between them. Per the germline V gene, CDR1 is SNHLY and CDR2 is FYNNEI. CDR3 size: 14 residues. The CDR3 bases are TGTGCCAGCAACTCTAGGGACGGTTATCAGCCCCAGCATTTT. Its translation: CASNSRDGYQPQHF. Based on the CDR3 plus reference TRBV2 and TRBJ1-5, the full variable domain is EPEVTQTPSHQVTQMGQEVILRCVPISNHLYFYWYRQILGQKVEFLVSFYNNEISEKSEIFDDQFSVERPDGSNFTLKIRSTKLEDSAMYFCASNSRDGYQPQHFGDGTRLSIL.

This clone was picked up one time. The chain carries TRBV10-3 and TRBJ1-1; TRBD1 matches at 9 bases. Germline values: CDR1 ENHRY, CDR2 SYGVKD. CDR3 length: 13 residues. Trimming cost V 10 bases and J 5 bases; bases outside gene matches: 8. The CDR3 nucleotides read TGTGCCACCGAACAGGGGGCAGGAACTGAAGCTTTCTTT. Amino acid sequence: CATEQGAGTEAFF.

The chain has TRBV19 and TRBJ2-2; D might be TRBD1 (6 bases). The CDR3 has 15 amino acids. The V end was cut by 4 bases, the J end by 5 bases, with 14 bases between. The germline V gene has CDR1 LNHDA and CDR2 SQIVND (reference sequence). CDR3 nucleotide sequence: TGTGCCAGTAGTAAGCTAGCCAGGGGAACCGGGGAGCTGTTTTTT. Its protein is CASSKLARGTGELFF.

This chain uses TRBV5-1 with TRBJ1-6, with 9 bases matching TRBD1. J gave up 7 bases and V 4 bases, and 3 bases lay outside the gene matches. This CDR3 has 14 residues. Germline V gene sequence: CDR1 SGHRS, CDR2 YFSETQ. CDR3 nucleotide sequence: TGCGCCAGCAGCCTGGGACAGGGAAATTCACCCCTCCACTTT. Its protein product is CASSLGQGNSPLHF. Together with reference TRBV5-1 and TRBJ1-6, the CDR3 gives the full variable domain: KAGVTQTPRYLIKTRGQQVTLSCSPISGHRSVSWYQQTPGQGLQFLFEYFSETQRNKGNFPGRFSGRQFSNSRSEMNVSTLELGDSALYLCASSLGQGNSPLHFGNGTRLTVT.

The V call is TRBV3-1 (or the pseudogene TRBV3-2), the J call TRBJ2-5; the D gene could be TRBD1 or TRBD2 (5 bases each). This CDR3 comprises 19 residues. CDR1 is LGHDT and CDR2 is YNNKEL in the germline V gene (reference sequence). Trimming removed 0 bases from V and 5 bases from J, with 25 bases in between. The CDR3 protein is CASSQDRGETVNSGETQYF. The CDR3 DNA reads TGTGCCAGCAGCCAAGATCGAGGGGAAACGGTCAATTCTGGGGAGACCCAGTACTTC.

V gene TRBV4-1 combines with J gene TRBJ2-6; no clear D gene. From germline, CDR1 is MGHRA and CDR2 YSYEKL. Trimming pared 0 bases from V and 0 bases from J, leaving 3 bases between. The CDR3 covers 15 residues. Written as DNA, the CDR3 is TGCGCCAGCAGCCAAGAAGGCTCTGGGGCCAACGTCCTGACTTTC. Protein product: CASSQEGSGANVLTF.

The chain combines TRBV10-2 with TRBJ2-2; the D gene is possibly TRBD1 (6 bases). This CDR3 contains 14 residues. From germline, CDR1 is WSHSY and CDR2 SAAADI. The V and J ends lost 7 bases and 1 base respectively, with 10 bases between them. The DNA of the CDR3 is TGCGCCAGCACTTCGGACAGGAACACCGGGGAGCTGTTTTTT. This translates into CASTSDRNTGELFF.

The chain recombines TRBV9 with TRBJ2-1, with 12 bases lining up with TRBD2. The CDR3 runs to 15 residues. With 4 bases clipped from V and 8 bases from J, the junction kept 7 bases outside the gene matches. Germline assignment: CDR1 SGDLS and CDR2 YYNGEE. This chain's CDR3 is CASSLLAGGPDEQFF. The CDR3 coding sequence is TGTGCCAGCAGCCTCCTAGCGGGAGGGCCGGATGAGCAGTTCTTC.

This chain uses TRBV18 with TRBJ2-7; 9 nucleotides agree with TRBD1. CDR3 length: 16 residues. The J segment lost 7 bases and the V segment lost 2 bases, leaving 12 bases of the junction unmatched. Looked up from germline, CDR1 is KGHSH and CDR2 is LQKENI. This CDR3 reads CASSPSRDRESLEQYF. In nucleotides, the CDR3 is TGTGCCAGCTCACCATCCCGGGACAGGGAGTCCCTGGAGCAGTACTTC.

V gene TRBV3-1 (or the pseudogene TRBV3-2) combines with J gene TRBJ2-3, with a tentative D call TRBD2 (6 bases). Germline loops: CDR1 LGHDT, CDR2 YNNKEL (reference sequence). The CDR3 extends over 15 amino acids. Trimming took off 1 base at V and 6 bases at J, with 14 bases between the two ends. The CDR3 DNA is TGTGCCAGCAGCCAAGGAACATCTGGGGGGGATACGCAGTATTTT. Protein: CASSQGTSGGDTQYF.

The genes are TRBV7-2 and TRBJ2-7; D tentatively reads TRBD1 or TRBD2 (6 bases each). CDR1 is SGHTA and CDR2 is FQGNSA in the germline V gene. This CDR3 spans 15 amino acids. Trimming left V 6 bases short and J 2 bases short, with 17 bases between. Written as DNA, the CDR3 is TGTGCCAGCAGTGAGGGGGGAGGCTTAGCCTACGAGCAGTACTTC. Residues: CASSEGGGLAYEQYF.

The sample holds a few counts of this clone. The chain couples TRBV6-5 to TRBJ2-1; 7 bases agree with TRBD2. Per the germline V gene, CDR1 is MNHEY and CDR2 is SVGAGI. Trimming at V came to 0 bases and at J to 8 bases, leaving 7 bases not matched to a gene. The CDR3 totals 15 residues. The CDR3 bases are TGTGCCAGCAGTTACTCGCGGGAGTCGATTTATGAGCAGTTCTTC. It is translated as CASSYSRESIYEQFF.

The chain combines TRBV7-3 with TRBJ2-7; tentatively, D is TRBD2 (5 bases). Trimming removed 6 bases from V and 4 bases from J, with 16 bases in between. CDR1 is SGHTA and CDR2 is FQGTGA in the germline V gene. The length of the CDR3 is 14 residues. As DNA, the CDR3 is TGTGCCAGCAGTCCCTCCCCGGGAAGTTACGAGCAGTACTTC. Its translation: CASSPSPGSYEQYF.

The chain links TRBV4-2 to TRBJ2-4, with unresolved D. Trimming stripped 1 base from V and 9 bases from J, with 16 bases between. CDR1 is LGHNA and CDR2 is YNFKEQ in the germline V gene. This CDR3 has 15 amino acids. CDR3 residues: CASSQGLEATSIQYF. In DNA, the CDR3 is TGTGCCAGCAGCCAAGGACTTGAGGCTACGTCCATTCAGTACTTC.

The J gene is TRBJ2-1, the V gene TRBV9; D gene unclear. Trimming took off 2 bases at V and 9 bases at J, with 9 bases between the two ends. Germline loops: CDR1 SGDLS, CDR2 YYNGEE. This CDR3 spans 12 amino acids. The CDR3 region has the DNA TGTGCCAGCAGCGTCTGGGTGGGTGAGCAGTTCTTC. Its translation: CASSVWVGEQFF.

The chain recombines TRBV12-3 or TRBV12-4 with TRBJ2-7, with D tentatively TRBD1 or TRBD2 (6 bases each). CDR3 size: 13 residues. The V gene lost 11 bases and the J gene lost 2 bases, with 16 bases spanning the gap. The CDR3 nucleotides are TGTGCCTGCAATCGGGGGCCAACCTACGAGCAGTACTTC. This encodes CACNRGPTYEQYF.

In this sample, this clone turned up a few times. The chain recombines TRBV5-1 with TRBJ2-7; D is unresolved. CDR1 SGHRS and CDR2 YFSETQ come from the germline V gene. This CDR3 region has 14 residues. V dropped 4 bases and J dropped 2 bases, with 13 bases sitting between them. The CDR3 here is CASSVRSTTYEQYF. In DNA, the CDR3 is TGCGCCAGCAGCGTCCGGAGCACGACCTACGAGCAGTACTTC.

The genes are TRBV5-4 and TRBJ2-7; D not resolved. Germline V gives CDR1 SGHNT, CDR2 YYREEE (reference sequence). With 4 bases removed from V and 2 bases from J, the gap between germline ends came to 19 bases. The CDR3 covers 16 residues. The CDR3 reads CASSETAVPRTYEQYF. In DNA, the CDR3 is TGTGCCAGCAGCGAGACCGCCGTACCCAGAACCTACGAGCAGTACTTC.

The V gene is TRBV7-3, the J gene TRBJ1-1; 7 nucleotides agree with TRBD1. CDR3 length: 14 amino acids. Germline CDR1 SGHTA, CDR2 FQGTGA. Unmatched junction bases numbered 3, after V lost 5 bases and J lost 0 bases. The CDR3: CASSRGPMNTEAFF. Here the CDR3 DNA reads TGTGCCAGCAGCAGGGGGCCCATGAACACTGAAGCTTTCTTT.

In DNA, the CDR3 is TGCAGTGCTAGTAGGGATTATAATTCACCCCTCCACTTT. Amino acids: CSASRDYNSPLHF. The rearrangement uses TRBV20-1 and TRBJ1-6; unclear D gene. The germline gives CDR1 DFQATT, CDR2 SNEGSKA (reference sequence). Trimming left V 3 bases short and J 4 bases short, with 7 bases between. There are 13 residues in the CDR3.

This clone has a handful of counts. Other DNA sequences of this sample code for an identical CDR3. The CDR3 here is CATGQPNEKLFF. The DNA of the CDR3 is TGCGCTACGGGGCAGCCTAATGAAAAACTGTTTTTT. This sequence joins TRBV10-1 and TRBJ1-4, with a tentative D call TRBD1 (5 bases). The germline gives CDR1 WNHNN, CDR2 SYGVQD (reference sequence). The CDR3 has 12 residues.

The CDR3 coding sequence is TGTGCCTGGAGCAGGAGTTGGGGGTCTGGTGGCTACACCTTC. It specifies CAWSRSWGSGGYTF. The chain uses TRBV30 and TRBJ1-2; D possibly corresponds to TRBD1 (5 bases). Germline CDR1 is GTSNPN and CDR2 is SVGIG (reference sequence). The CDR3 loop spans 14 amino acids. Between the trimmed V and J ends, which lost 3 bases and 7 bases, there was a span of 18 bases.

This clone has just one count. V usage is TRBV18 and J usage is TRBJ1-1, with 7 nucleotides matching TRBD1. The J segment lost 3 bases and the V segment lost 3 bases, leaving 4 bases of the junction unmatched. The CDR3 extends over 14 amino acids. The germline gives CDR1 KGHSH, CDR2 LQKENI. CDR3 loop: CASSPTGEDTEAFF. The CDR3 DNA reads TGTGCCAGCTCACCCACAGGGGAAGACACTGAAGCTTTCTTT.

This clone has a single count. This chain links TRBV3-1 (or the pseudogene TRBV3-2) with TRBJ2-3; D possibly uses TRBD1 or TRBD2 (5 bases each). CDR1 and CDR2 (germline): LGHDT, YNNKEL (reference sequence). The V and J ends lost 4 bases and 3 bases respectively, with 17 bases between them. The CDR3 totals 16 residues. CDR3 loop: CASSPLSVGGTDTQYF. CDR3 nucleotide sequence: TGTGCCAGCAGCCCTCTTTCGGTTGGGGGTACAGATACGCAGTATTTT.

This rearrangement joins TRBV24-1 to TRBJ1-6; D remains unclear. The CDR3 extends over 13 amino acids. V was cut by 8 bases and J by 5 bases, with 9 bases left in between. The V gene's germline CDR1 is KGHDR and CDR2 SFDVKD. CDR3 bases: TGTGCCACCAACCGGGAAGATAATTCACCCCTCCACTTT. Amino acid sequence: CATNREDNSPLHF.